One sample yielded the 8 T cell receptor beta chains listed below, sequenced in a study of T cells in Graves' hyperthyroidism and ophthalmopathy. There were TCR beta CDR3 regions amplified from RNA transcripts. First-round RT-PCR with HTBI primers amplified the TCR CDR3 region. TCRdb reprocessed the multiplex PCR reads with MiXCR, giving one entry per CDR3 protein. The sample contains about 410,000 distinct CDR3 sequences, over 12% of which appear only once. The sequenced material came from blood. These receptors were obtained from a man aged 18 to 30 with Graves' ophthalmopathy.

This clonotype was seen at least ten times. The rearrangement uses TRBV12-3 or TRBV12-4 and TRBJ2-3, with 9 bases aligning to TRBD1. The CDR3 consists of 17 residues. V was pared by 3 bases and J by 2 bases, with 9 bases of the junction left unmatched. CDR3: CASSLQLGQGDTDTQYF. As DNA, the CDR3 is TGTGCCAGCAGTTTGCAACTGGGACAGGGAGACACAGATACGCAGTATTTT.

The rearrangement uses TRBV20-1 and TRBJ2-7; TRBD1 matches 8 bases. The CDR3 has 12 residues. The germline V gene has CDR1 DFQATT and CDR2 SNEGSKA (reference sequence). V lost 6 bases to trimming and J lost 6 bases; unmatched junction nucleotides: 7. The CDR3 DNA sequence: TGCAGTGCAAGACGACAGGGGTTCGAGCAGTACTTC. Its translation: CSARRQGFEQYF.

This clonotype was recorded at least ten times. The chain uses TRBV7-9 and TRBJ2-7, with D possibly being TRBD1 (6 bases). The CDR3 extends over 12 amino acids. Germline loops: CDR1 SEHNR, CDR2 FQNEAQ (reference sequence). Trimming removed 4 bases from V and 6 bases from J, with 10 bases in between. CDR3 sequence reads: CASSSNRVEQYF. The CDR3 DNA reads as TGTGCCAGCAGCTCCAACAGGGTCGAGCAGTACTTC.

A remark on this clonotype: A much larger clone differs by one base, so this may be a read error. V is TRBV6-1 and J is TRBJ2-6; D not resolved. Germline V lookup: CDR1 MNHNS, CDR2 SASEGT. Trimming took off 3 bases at V and 0 bases at J, with 6 bases between the two ends. CDR3 length: 15 amino acids. This CDR3 is CASSDECSGANVLTF. The CDR3 coding sequence is TGTGCCAGCAGTGACGAGTGCTCTGGGGCCAACGTCCTGACTTTC.

This clonotype was found many times. The genes are TRBV11-2 and TRBJ2-5; 15 bases are a match to TRBD2. CDR3 length equals 16 residues. Germline V gene sequence: CDR1 SGHAT, CDR2 FQNNGV. V shed 5 bases and J 4 bases; nucleotides not matched to a gene: 5. The CDR3 loop reads CASSRGLAGGRETQYF. The CDR3 DNA sequence: TGTGCCAGCAGCCGAGGACTAGCGGGAGGGAGAGAGACCCAGTACTTC.

This clonotype showed up many times. The chain joins TRBV6-1 to TRBJ1-1, with 7 bases lining up with TRBD1. The CDR3 totals 13 residues. The germline CDR1 and CDR2 sequences are MNHNS and SASEGT. The V and J ends lost 10 bases and 5 bases, in that order; junction bases with no gene match: 10. The CDR3 nucleotides read TGTGCCACCGGGGCCAGGGGACAGACTGAAGCTTTCTTT. The encoded protein is CATGARGQTEAFF.

Comments on this clonotype: Mismatch with germline at one junction end may stem from a read error. The rearrangement links TRBV18 to TRBJ2-2; D may correspond to TRBD1 or TRBD2 (5 bases each). CDR1 and CDR2 (germline): KGHSH, LQKENI. The CDR3 length is 14 residues. The CDR3 nucleotides read TGTGCCGGCTCACCACCGAGGGGCACCGGGGAGCTGTTTTTT. Protein sequence: CAGSPPRGTGELFF.

This clonotype has at least ten counts. An end of the junction differs from the germline gene, which may be a read error. This chain joins TRBV7-7 and TRBJ2-1, with TRBD2 matching over 8 bases. Germline V gene lookup returns CDR1 SSHAT and CDR2 FNYEAQ (reference sequence). The CDR3 spans 15 residues. The chain's CDR3 is CASSLDSGTYNEQFF. CDR3 sequence (DNA): TGTGCTAGCAGCTTAGATAGCGGGACTTACAATGAGCAGTTCTTC.